The TCR beta chain under discussion was sequenced for a study of CD8 T cells in Susac syndrome. Reverse transcription of roughly 0.5 to 1 ug RNA used random hexamers. Multiplex immunoSEQ PCR targeted 54 Vbeta and 13 Jbeta TCR beta segments. Via MiXCR, TCRdb re-called the immunoSEQ multiplex PCR reads, giving one row per CDR3 protein. Of approximately 170,000 distinct CDR3 sequences in the sample, around 92% were seen once. The CD8+ and CD4+ T cells were negatively isolated, with the TEMRA cells enriched by FACS. V lost 5 bases and J 0 bases, leaving 19 bases between the germline ends. The CDR3 contains 17 residues. Germline V lookup: CDR1 ENHRY, CDR2 SYGVKD.

The V gene is TRBV10-3, the J gene TRBJ2-5; D perhaps matches TRBD1 (6 bases). Sample: CD4+ T cells from PBMCs. The TCR comes from a human donor in good health. CDR3 in DNA: TGTGCCATCAGTTCATTAGGGACACCGAATTACCAAGAGACCCAGTACTTC. Translation gives CAISSLGTPNYQETQYF.